This is a list of T cell receptor beta chains from one sample in a study of blood T cell repertoires in COVID-19. Measured with immunoSEQ multiplex PCR; TCRdb has only the in-frame clones, and not every one. Altogether around 200,000 clones are present, over 80% being singletons, with the ten largest covering 4% to 5.5%. Sequencing was carried out using peripheral blood. These receptors were collected from a human donor in a cohort sampled during active COVID-19. The CDR3 runs from the conserved cysteine through the conserved F or W. The order of the fields is J gene, D gene, V gene, clone size, CDR3 length, CDR3 DNA, CDR3 protein. D genes are given only for firm matches. The size field is filled for only some rows; it gives once, few, many or a size class.

>TRBJ1-1|TRBD1|TRBV3-1/TRBV3-2|.|13
TGTGCCAGCAGCCCGACAGGGTACACTGAAGCTTTCTTT
CASSPTGYTEAFF
>TRBJ2-3|.|TRBV6-2/TRBV6-3|.|15
TGTGCCAGCAGTTACAAGTTAGCGGCGACAGATACGCAGTATTTT
CASSYKLAATDTQYF
>TRBJ1-1|.|TRBV7-9|many|14
TGTGCCAGCAGCTTAGCCACAGCATCTCGTTATGCTTTCTTT
CASSLATASRYAFF
>TRBJ1-6|TRBD1|TRBV7-8|once|17
TGTGCCAGCAGCCCCCTTGCAGGGGGCATCGATAATTCACCCCTCCACTTT
CASSPLAGGIDNSPLHF
>TRBJ2-7|TRBD2|TRBV3-1/TRBV3-2|.|17
TGTGCCAGCAGCCCAACTGGGAGACTAGCGGGAGCTTACGAGCAGTACTTC
CASSPTGRLAGAYEQYF
>TRBJ2-5|.|TRBV4-3|.|13
TGCGCCAGCAGCCTAGAGCAGGCGGAGACCCAGTACTTC
CASSLEQAETQYF
>TRBJ1-6|.|TRBV6-5|.|14
TGTGCCACTACGAGTGCAGGGATGATTTCACCCCTCCACTTT
CATTSAGMISPLHF
>TRBJ2-1|TRBD1|TRBV11-1|.|16
TGTGCCAGCAGCTTCGATGACAGGGGAACTTACAATGAGCAGTTCTTC
CASSFDDRGTYNEQFF
>TRBJ2-5|.|TRBV6-5|many|13
TGTGCCAGCACCCCGGGGAGTCCTGAGACCCAGTACTTC
CASTPGSPETQYF
>TRBJ2-7|TRBD1|TRBV5-5|.|15
TGTGCCAGCAGCGCGCCGGGACAGGGGTCCTACGAGCAGTACTTC
CASSAPGQGSYEQYF
>TRBJ1-5|.|TRBV6-2/TRBV6-3|.|14
TGTGCCAGCAGTTACGCAGGGTGGAATCAGCCCCAGCATTTT
CASSYAGWNQPQHF
>TRBJ2-7|TRBD1|TRBV6-2/TRBV6-3|.|16
TGTGCCAGCAGTTACTCCCGGGACAGGGGTAACTACGAGCAGTACTTC
CASSYSRDRGNYEQYF
>TRBJ1-2|.|TRBV18|.|16
TGTGCCAGCTCACCCAACTTGGGGACATTGAACTATGGCTACACCTTC
CASSPNLGTLNYGYTF
>TRBJ2-1|TRBD2|TRBV11-3|few|15
TGTGCCAGCAGCTGGCGCCCGGGAGGAAGCGATGAGCAGTTCTTC
CASSWRPGGSDEQFF
>TRBJ2-3|.|TRBV28|medium-sized|13
TGTGCCAGCAGTTTAGTGGAGCTAGATACGCAGTATTTT
CASSLVELDTQYF
>TRBJ2-3|TRBD2|TRBV13|.|21
TGTGCCAGCAGCACCCGACAGGGGCCCTTAGCGGGAGGAGGGTGGAGAGATACGCAGTATTTT
CASSTRQGPLAGGGWRDTQYF
>TRBJ2-7|.|TRBV7-2|.|12
TGTGCCAGCAGCGCCAGTGGCCACGAGCAGTACTTC
CASSASGHEQYF
>TRBJ2-7|TRBD2|TRBV10-3|.|18
TGTGCCATCAGTGGTCGACTAGCGGGAGGGGTAAGCTCCTACGAGCAGTACTTC
CAISGRLAGGVSSYEQYF
>TRBJ1-4|TRBD1|TRBV6-5|.|13
TGTGCCAGCAGCCTACAGGGGGCTGAAAAACTGTTTTTT
CASSLQGAEKLFF
>TRBJ2-7|.|TRBV7-2|.|14
TGTGCCAGCAGCCCCCCGAGTCGGTTGTACGAGCAGTACTTC
CASSPPSRLYEQYF
>TRBJ2-4|TRBD1|TRBV6-2/TRBV6-3|.|19
TGTGCCAGCAGTTACGTCTCGGGACAGGGGAGTCGGGCCAAAAACATTCAGTACTTC
CASSYVSGQGSRAKNIQYF
>TRBJ1-5|.|TRBV28|.|12
TGTGCCAGCAGTCCCTTAAGCCAGCCCCAGCATTTT
CASSPLSQPQHF
>TRBJ2-1|.|TRBV5-5|.|16
TGTGCCAGCAGCTCGCGAGGGAGGCCCTCCTACAATGAGCAGTTCTTC
CASSSRGRPSYNEQFF
>TRBJ2-2|.|TRBV7-6|.|15
TGTGCCAGCAGCTGGGGGGGGCCGAACACCGGGGAGCTGTTTTTT
CASSWGGPNTGELFF
>TRBJ2-3|TRBD2|TRBV2|.|17
TGTGCCAGCAGTGCACCCTTCTTTAGCGGGTCCACAGATACGCAGTATTTT
CASSAPFFSGSTDTQYF
>TRBJ2-7|TRBD1|TRBV6-5|.|13
TGTGCCAGCACCCTGGGACAGGGGAACGAGCAGTACTTC
CASTLGQGNEQYF
>TRBJ1-1|.|TRBV6-5|once|16
TGTGCCAGCAGTTACTCCGCGGGCGCGGTGAACACTGAAGCTTTCTTT
CASSYSAGAVNTEAFF
>TRBJ1-3|.|TRBV7-8|.|16
TGTGCCAGCAGCTGGCGAACAGGAGTCTCTGGAAACACCATATATTTT
CASSWRTGVSGNTIYF
>TRBJ2-7|.|TRBV1|.|15
TGCACCAGCAGCCAAGTTGGCCGACAGATGTATGAGCAGTACTTC
CTSSQVGRQMYEQYF
>TRBJ2-1|.|TRBV6-5|.|14
TGTGCCAGCAGGGAGGGCCCCGGCCTTAGTGAGCAGTTCTTC
CASREGPGLSEQFF
>TRBJ1-1|.|TRBV12-3/TRBV12-4|.|12
TGTGCCAGCAGTTTAAAGGGGGCTGAAGCTTTCTTT
CASSLKGAEAFF
>TRBJ1-5|TRBD1|TRBV28|.|16
TGTGCCAGCAGATCCACGCGGACAGGGGGGAGTCAGCCCCAGCATTTT
CASRSTRTGGSQPQHF
>TRBJ1-1|.|TRBV4-1|.|14
TGCGCCAGCAGCCTGGGCAGCTTAAACACTGAAGCTTTCTTT
CASSLGSLNTEAFF
>TRBJ1-5|.|TRBV19|.|14
TGTGCCAGTAGTATAGGAGTCTTATATCAGCCCCAGCATTTT
CASSIGVLYQPQHF
>TRBJ1-1|.|TRBV28|.|13
TGTGCCAGCAGTTTTCGTATAAACACTGAAGCTTTCTTT
CASSFRINTEAFF
>TRBJ2-1|TRBD2|TRBV18|.|17
TGTGCCAGCTCACCGTCGGGACTAGCTTATTCCTACAATGAGCAGTTCTTC
CASSPSGLAYSYNEQFF
>TRBJ2-7|TRBD2|TRBV25-1|few|15
TGTGCCAGCAGTGAACTTGGGACTAGCGGGTACGAGCAGTACTTC
CASSELGTSGYEQYF
>TRBJ2-7|.|TRBV4-3|few|13
TGCGCCAGCAGCCAAGAGGAGGCTTACGAGCAGTACTTC
CASSQEEAYEQYF
>TRBJ1-2|.|TRBV28|many|18
TGTGCCAGCAGTTCCTGGGAGGTGGGCTATCCGAGGTACAATGGCTACACCTTC
CASSSWEVGYPRYNGYTF
>TRBJ1-4|.|TRBV19|.|15
TGTGCCAGTAGTACAAGACAGCCCTCAGGGGAAAAACTGTTTTTT
CASSTRQPSGEKLFF
>TRBJ1-2|.|TRBV18|.|13
TGTGCCAGCTCTGAAACGGTGGACTATGGCTACACCTTC
CASSETVDYGYTF
>TRBJ2-7|.|TRBV7-2|.|14
TGTGCCAGCAGCTCCCAACCCCTAACCTACGAGCAGTACTTC
CASSSQPLTYEQYF
>TRBJ1-2|.|TRBV5-4|.|15
TGTGCCAGCAGCTTGGTTGCGGTACTAGATTGGGGCTACACCTTC
CASSLVAVLDWGYTF
>TRBJ2-7|.|TRBV9|.|14
TGTGCCAGCAGCGCACAGGGTTTGACCTACGAGCAGTACTTC
CASSAQGLTYEQYF
>TRBJ2-5|.|TRBV19|.|16
TGTGCCAGTAGTTCCGGGACACACAATTCTCAAGAGACCCAGTACTTC
CASSSGTHNSQETQYF
>TRBJ2-7|TRBD1|TRBV4-3|.|14
TGCGCCAGCAGCCACCGGGACAGGGGCTACGAGCAGTACTTC
CASSHRDRGYEQYF
>TRBJ1-1|.|TRBV6-5|.|14
TGTGCCAGCAGTTACTCCCGCAGGGTCACTGAAGCTTTCTTT
CASSYSRRVTEAFF
>TRBJ1-1|.|TRBV28|.|15
TGTGCCAGCAGTTTTTCCCGGGGGACGAACACTGAAGCTTTCTTT
CASSFSRGTNTEAFF
>TRBJ2-3|TRBD2|TRBV7-8|.|13
TGTGCCAGCACCGCGGGAGGTACAGATACGCAGTATTTT
CASTAGGTDTQYF
>TRBJ1-2|.|TRBV6-5|once|15
TGTGCCAGCAGTTACTCCGGGACAAATAACTATGGCTACACCTTC
CASSYSGTNNYGYTF
>TRBJ2-6|.|TRBV21-1|.|17
TGTGCCAGCAGCAAATCCATGAGTCCCTCTGGGGCCAACGTCCTGACTTTC
CASSKSMSPSGANVLTF
>TRBJ2-7|.|TRBV7-3|.|15
TGTGCCAGCAGCCGTCGGACAGCTTCCCCCTACGAGCAGTACTTC
CASSRRTASPYEQYF
>TRBJ2-1|.|TRBV6-1|.|15
TGTGCCAGCAGTGAGGAACAGGGTAGCTACAATGAGCAGTTCTTC
CASSEEQGSYNEQFF